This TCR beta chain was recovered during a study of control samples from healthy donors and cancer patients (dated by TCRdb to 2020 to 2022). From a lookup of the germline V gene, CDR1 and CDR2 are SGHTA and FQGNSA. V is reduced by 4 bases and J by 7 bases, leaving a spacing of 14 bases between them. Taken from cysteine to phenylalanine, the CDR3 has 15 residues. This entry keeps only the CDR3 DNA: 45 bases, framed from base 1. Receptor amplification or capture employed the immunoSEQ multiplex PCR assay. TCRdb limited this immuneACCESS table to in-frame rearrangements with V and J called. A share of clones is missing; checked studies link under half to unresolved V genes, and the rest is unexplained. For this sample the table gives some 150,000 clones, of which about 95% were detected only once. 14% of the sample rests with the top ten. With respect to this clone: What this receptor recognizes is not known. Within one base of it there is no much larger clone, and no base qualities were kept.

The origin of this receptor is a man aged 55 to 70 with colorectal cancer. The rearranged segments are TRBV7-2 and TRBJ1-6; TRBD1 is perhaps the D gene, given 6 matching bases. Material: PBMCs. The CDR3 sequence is CASSSKGGANSPLHF. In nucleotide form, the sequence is TGTGCCAGCAGCTCAAAGGGGGGTGCAAATTCACCCCTCCACTTT.